This T cell receptor beta chain was sequenced for a study of T-cell reconstitution after alpha-beta-depleted transplantation in children. Points from the study as a whole: It was surviving recipient T cells and thymic progenitors that gave some patients high TCRbeta diversity at day 60. After one year, T-cell counts and TCRbeta diversity mostly came from new T cells. Several hundred expanded graft clones reportedly gave rise to the alpha-beta T cells present about two months after transplant.

Unique molecular identifiers were incorporated during preparation of the TCRbeta library. TCRdb redid the calling of the PCR reads with MiXCR, one entry per CDR3 protein. The sample has about 980,000 distinct CDR3 sequences, about 26% seen once. The CDR3 has 14 residues. Germline CDR1 reads MDHEN; CDR2 reads SYDVKM. Between the trimmed V and J ends, which lost 5 bases and 2 bases, there was a span of 13 bases. For this clonotype: Antigen: not known.

The chain uses TRBV28 and TRBJ2-7, with D unresolved. This specimen consisted of PBMCs, mostly from graft donor cells, obtained 360 days after TCRalphabeta/CD19-depleted stem cell transplant. This TCR derives from a boy under three years old who had a stem cell transplant for SCID, so the T cells may come from the graft donor. This CDR3 is CASSGELRTYEQYF. CDR3 DNA sequence: TGTGCCAGCAGTGGGGAACTCCGGACCTACGAGCAGTACTTC.